Listed below are T cell receptor beta chains from one sample, sequenced in a study of cytomegalovirus exposure and HLA in healthy donors. This table comes from immunoSEQ multiplex PCR, and its TCRdb copy is limited to in-frame clones, with some not included. This sample yields some 78,000 clones, of which around 70% are seen a single time; roughly 11% belongs to the top ten. The sample taken for sequencing was PBMCs. The receptors shown here come from a woman between 35 and 50 years old in good health and CMV-seropositive. Each CDR3 is given with its conserved first and last residue. D genes are given only for firm matches. Only part of the rows carry a size: once, few, many, or a class if the clone is expanded.

clone_size | j_call | v_call | d_call | cdr3_nt | cdr3_aa
NA | TRBJ2-7 | TRBV5-6 | TRBD2 | TGTGCCAGCAGCTCGACTAGCTTCAACGAGCAGTACTTC | CASSSTSFNEQYF
NA | TRBJ2-3 | TRBV15 | TRBD1 | TGTGCCACCAGCGGGACAGGGATCACAGATACGCAGTATTTT | CATSGTGITDTQYF
NA | TRBJ2-5 | TRBV5-1 | TRBD2 | TGCGCCAGCAGCAGCTCAGTAGGACTAGCGGGGACAGAGACCCAGTACTTC | CASSSSVGLAGTETQYF
NA | TRBJ1-2 | TRBV6-6 | NA | TGTGCCAGCAGTTACGGGCCGAACTATGGCTACACCTTC | CASSYGPNYGYTF
NA | TRBJ1-2 | TRBV28 | NA | TGTGCCAGCGGCCGAGGGGGCTACACCTTC | CASGRGGYTF
NA | TRBJ1-2 | TRBV18 | NA | TGTGCCAGCTCACCAACCCTAGAACGCGGCTACACCTTC | CASSPTLERGYTF
NA | TRBJ1-2 | TRBV5-1 | NA | TGCGCCAGCAGCTTGGAGTGGCAGGTGCATGGCTACACCTTC | CASSLEWQVHGYTF
NA | TRBJ2-3 | TRBV9 | TRBD2 | TGTGCCAGCAGCCCCCGTCTAGCGGGCACAGATACGCAGTATTTT | CASSPRLAGTDTQYF
NA | TRBJ1-4 | TRBV5-1 | NA | TGCGCCAGCAGCAATTCGGGGGGACTGGCAACTAATGAAAAACTGTTTTTT | CASSNSGGLATNEKLFF
few | TRBJ1-4 | TRBV30 | TRBD1 | TGTGCCTCGACGGGACAGCTGAATGAAAAACTGTTTTTT | CASTGQLNEKLFF
NA | TRBJ2-7 | TRBV6-1 | NA | TGTGCCACCCAGAGGGGGGGGTTAGGCAACGAGCAGTACTTC | CATQRGGLGNEQYF
few | TRBJ1-4 | TRBV19 | NA | TGTGCCAGTACCGCTGTGGGGGGTGAGAATGAAAAACTGTTTTTT | CASTAVGGENEKLFF
NA | TRBJ2-4 | TRBV29-1 | NA | TGCAGTCATAGACACAGTCTAGCCAAAAACATTCAGTACTTC | CSHRHSLAKNIQYF
NA | TRBJ1-1 | TRBV5-1 | TRBD1 | TGCGCCAGCAGTGGACAGGGTGACACTGAAGCTTTCTTT | CASSGQGDTEAFF
NA | TRBJ1-2 | TRBV19 | NA | TGTGCCAGTTCCCGGGAGTGGCGGGGTGCCTATGGCTACACCTTC | CASSREWRGAYGYTF
few | TRBJ1-6 | TRBV6-1 | TRBD1 | TGTGCCAGCGGACAGGGCTATTCACCCCTCCACTTT | CASGQGYSPLHF
NA | TRBJ2-5 | TRBV5-1 | TRBD1 | TGCGCCAGCAGACTCGGACAGGGTTTAGAGACCCAGTACTTC | CASRLGQGLETQYF
once | TRBJ2-1 | TRBV30 | NA | TGTGCCTGGAACGGGGGGCTAGCGTACAATGAGCAGTTCTTC | CAWNGGLAYNEQFF
NA | TRBJ2-7 | TRBV2 | TRBD2 | TGTGCCAGCAGACACGGGGGGGCCCTGTGGGAGCAGTACTTC | CASRHGGALWEQYF
NA | TRBJ2-2 | TRBV9 | NA | TGTGCCAGCAGCGTTGGGGGGTCGCTGAACACCGGGGAGCTGTTTTTT | CASSVGGSLNTGELFF
NA | TRBJ2-7 | TRBV4-1 | NA | TGCGCCAGCAGCCAGGATCTCTTTCTAGGCTACGAGCAGTACTTC | CASSQDLFLGYEQYF
few | TRBJ2-7 | TRBV13 | NA | TGTGCCAGCAGCTCCGCCAGGGGCTCCTACGAGCAGTACTTC | CASSSARGSYEQYF
NA | TRBJ2-2 | TRBV6-5 | TRBD1 | TGTGCCAGCGCCAGGGGGCGCACCGGGGAGCTGTTTTTT | CASARGRTGELFF
NA | TRBJ2-5 | TRBV30 | TRBD2 | TGTGCCTGGAGTGTACTTGAGAGCGGGGGGGCGGAGACCCAGTACTTC | CAWSVLESGGAETQYF
NA | TRBJ1-1 | TRBV7-6 | NA | TGTGCCAGCAGCCCCGAACGGGGGATGGACACTGAAGCTTTCTTT | CASSPERGMDTEAFF
once | TRBJ1-6 | TRBV27 | NA | TGTGCCAGCAGGACGGGGGGCTTTTCACCCCTCCACTTT | CASRTGGFSPLHF
few | TRBJ2-4 | TRBV2 | NA | TGTGCCAGCGTTAGGGAAACAGGGAACATTCAGTACTTC | CASVRETGNIQYF
NA | TRBJ1-2 | TRBV27 | TRBD1 | TGTGCCAGCAGCTCCATCAAGGGGGCCTGGAATGGCTACACCTTC | CASSSIKGAWNGYTF
NA | TRBJ2-4 | TRBV19 | NA | TGTGCCAGTAGCCAGGAGGCCCAAACAAACATTCAGTACTTC | CASSQEAQTNIQYF
once | TRBJ2-7 | TRBV2 | NA | TGTGCCAGCAGTGAAGCGGTTGTCAGGGTGTACGAGCAGTACTTC | CASSEAVVRVYEQYF
once | TRBJ2-1 | TRBV6-1 | TRBD2 | TGTGCCTGTCGGGGGGGGTCCTACAATGAGCAGTTCTTC | CACRGGSYNEQFF
NA | TRBJ2-6 | TRBV30 | TRBD2 | TGTGCCTGGAGTGTACGGGGGGCTGGGGCCAACGTCCTGACTTTC | CAWSVRGAGANVLTF